The next 12 T cell receptor beta chains were all read from a single sample in a study of blood T cell repertoires in COVID-19. Some clones are missing from TCRdb's copy, which holds only in-frame ones; the method was immunoSEQ multiplex PCR. The table lists roughly 180,000 clones, more than 70% of them singletons. Source material: peripheral blood. The receptor source for this set is a woman aged 25 to 39 with acute or convalescent COVID-19.

This sequence joins TRBV2 and TRBJ1-4; possibly TRBD1 for D (6 bases). This CDR3 has 13 amino acids. The V end was cut by 8 bases, the J end by 5 bases, with 12 bases between. CDR1 is SNHLY and CDR2 is FYNNEI in the germline V gene. In DNA form, the CDR3 reads TGTGCCAGCGGGGGCAGGGGAAATGAAAAACTGTTTTTT. Translating it yields CASGGRGNEKLFF.

The chain joins TRBV5-6 to TRBJ2-2, with unresolved D. The germline gives CDR1 SGHDT, CDR2 YYEEEE. V was clipped by 2 bases and J by 3 bases, with 8 bases between them. The CDR3 is made up of 14 amino acids. DNA of the CDR3: TGTGCCAGCAGCTTTTTGACATACACCGGGGAGCTGTTTTTT. Translated: CASSFLTYTGELFF.

The CDR3: CASSPLRGIAGEYEQYF. CDR3 DNA sequence: TGTGCCAGCAGTCCCCTCCGAGGAATAGCGGGAGAATACGAGCAGTACTTC. V and J are TRBV6-6 and TRBJ2-7, with 9 bases identical to TRBD2. Germline V gene lookup returns CDR1 MNHNY and CDR2 SVGAGI (reference sequence). The J segment lost 4 bases and the V segment lost 5 bases, leaving 15 bases of the junction unmatched. This CDR3 has 17 amino acids.

This rearrangement joins TRBV5-1 to TRBJ1-1; perhaps TRBD1 as D (6 bases). This CDR3 contains 14 residues. The ends were cut back, 2 bases at V and 2 bases at J, with 10 bases in the middle. Germline lookup yields CDR1 SGHRS and CDR2 YFSETQ. The CDR3 DNA follows: TGCGCCAGCAGCTTATGGACAGTCAACACTGAAGCTTTCTTT. Translating gives CASSLWTVNTEAFF.

With respect to this clone: Germline is not matched at one junction end, which may reflect a read error. V usage is TRBV7-7 and J usage is TRBJ2-5; 7 bases line up with TRBD2. Germline loops: CDR1 SSHAT, CDR2 FNYEAQ (reference sequence). The CDR3 length is 17 residues. CDR3 sequence (DNA): TGTGCTAGCAGCTTAGGCCCCGGCGGGCTAGCGGAAGAGACCCAGTACTTC. Translated: CASSLGPGGLAEETQYF.

This chain uses TRBV5-1 with TRBJ1-1, with TRBD1 identical over 7 bases. Germline CDR1 is SGHRS and CDR2 is YFSETQ. Trimming cost V 5 bases and J 1 base; bases outside gene matches: 5. This CDR3 is 14 amino acids long. CDR3 sequence: CASRQTGWNTEAFF. CDR3 in DNA: TGCGCCAGCAGGCAGACAGGGTGGAACACTGAAGCTTTCTTT.

V and J are TRBV28 and TRBJ2-7, with TRBD1 as a possible D gene (5 bases). Germline CDR1 reads MDHEN; CDR2 reads SYDVKM. The CDR3 is 13 residues long. V lost 3 bases and J lost 1, with 7 bases in between. In nucleotides, the CDR3 is TGTGCCAGCAGTTTGCGACAGTCCTACGAGCAGTACTTC. It encodes CASSLRQSYEQYF.

The rearrangement joins TRBV6-5 to TRBJ2-1; 8 bases are a match to TRBD1. The ends lost 4 bases at V and 0 bases at J; junction bases unmatched: 2. CDR3 length: 15 residues. Germline values: CDR1 MNHEY, CDR2 SVGAGI. This CDR3 reads CASSSDRGSYNEQFF. The CDR3 bases are TGTGCCAGCAGTTCCGACAGGGGCTCCTACAATGAGCAGTTCTTC.

The chain links TRBV9 to TRBJ2-7; TRBD2 agrees at 10 bases. The V gene end was trimmed by 0 bases and the J gene end by 2 bases; junction bases not matched to a gene: 5. Germline V CDR1 and CDR2: SGDLS, YYNGEE. The CDR3 extends over 16 amino acids. CDR3 nucleotide sequence: TGTGCCAGCAGCGTAGTTCCTAGCGGGAGAGCCTACGAGCAGTACTTC. Its translation: CASSVVPSGRAYEQYF.

The CDR3 bases are TGTGCCAGCAGCCAAGAAGGCGGCCACTCTGGGGCCAACGTCCTGACTTTC. As protein: CASSQEGGHSGANVLTF. V and J are TRBV4-2 and TRBJ2-6, with D unclear. Germline V CDR1 and CDR2: LGHNA, YNFKEQ. V dropped 0 bases and J dropped 0 bases, with 9 bases sitting between them. CDR3 size: 17 residues.

This chain links TRBV9 with TRBJ2-5, with D tentatively TRBD2 (5 bases). Germline lookup yields CDR1 SGDLS and CDR2 YYNGEE. The CDR3 runs to 14 residues. Trimming stripped 0 bases from V and 5 bases from J, with 11 bases between. CDR3 sequence (DNA): TGTGCCAGCAGCGTAGCACTAGGTATGGAGACCCAGTACTTC. It translates to CASSVALGMETQYF.

The chain uses TRBV2 and TRBJ2-3; 14 bases fit TRBD2. Germline CDR1 SNHLY, CDR2 FYNNEI. J gave up 11 bases and V 4 bases, and 8 bases lay outside the gene matches. The CDR3 is 15 residues long. The CDR3: CASSGQTSGRAKQYF. CDR3 in DNA: TGTGCCAGCAGTGGACAGACTAGCGGGAGGGCCAAGCAGTATTTT.